A selection of T cell receptor beta chains follows, all from one sample in a study of blood T cell repertoires in COVID-19. The assay was immunoSEQ multiplex PCR, and TCRdb's table has in-frame clones only and misses some. The table records 130,000 to 150,000 clones, around 90% of them present only once. The sample consisted of peripheral blood. These receptor sequences come from a woman aged 45-59 years with acute or convalescent COVID-19. The CDR3 runs from the conserved cysteine through the conserved F or W. The D gene is left open where the match is weak. Some rows mark clone size as missing; the rest say once, few, many or name a class of expanded clone.

cdr3_aa cdr3_nt clone_size v_call d_call j_call
CATSPLGTSYEQYF TGTGCCACCAGCCCCCTGGGCACATCCTACGAGCAGTACTTC . TRBV15 . TRBJ2-7
CASSSSSGSYNEQFF TGTGCCAGCTCATCCTCTAGCGGCTCCTACAATGAGCAGTTCTTC . TRBV18 TRBD2 TRBJ2-1
CASSPGGLAADTQYF TGTGCCAGCAGTCCCGGCGGACTAGCGGCAGATACGCAGTATTTT . TRBV11-2 TRBD2 TRBJ2-3
CASSPGAAGDYNEQFF TGCGCCAGCAGCCCGGGGGCAGCGGGAGACTACAATGAGCAGTTCTTC . TRBV5-1 TRBD2 TRBJ2-1
CASSIGTSARQTQYF TGTGCCAGTAGTATAGGGACTAGTGCCCGACAGACCCAGTACTTC . TRBV19 TRBD2 TRBJ2-5
CATQAGEGNTIYF TGTGCCACCCAGGCAGGGGAGGGAAACACCATATATTTT . TRBV24-1 . TRBJ1-3
CASRVEDGTEAFF TGTGCCAGTCGGGTGGAGGACGGCACTGAAGCTTTCTTT . TRBV2 . TRBJ1-1
CASSEDREPYNEQFF TGTGCCAGCAGCGAAGACAGGGAGCCCTACAATGAGCAGTTCTTC . TRBV6-1 TRBD1 TRBJ2-1
CASSINNQPQHF TGTGCCAGCAGCATCAACAATCAGCCCCAGCATTTT . TRBV5-5 . TRBJ1-5
CASSLVRGQGHEQYF TGCGCCAGCAGCTTGGTTCGGGGACAGGGTCACGAGCAGTACTTC . TRBV5-1 TRBD1 TRBJ2-7
CASSVVRSTDTQYF TGTGCCAGCAGCGTAGTGAGGAGCACAGATACGCAGTATTTT . TRBV9 . TRBJ2-3
CASSSPGTGSYTF TGCGCCAGCAGCTCCCCAGGGACAGGGAGCTACACCTTC . TRBV5-1 TRBD1 TRBJ1-2
CASSSGVLTF TGTGCCAGCAGCTCGGGCGTCCTGACTTTC . TRBV12-3/TRBV12-4 . TRBJ2-6
CASTLAGKVGTGELFF TGTGCCAGCACCTTAGCGGGGAAAGTGGGCACCGGGGAGCTGTTTTTT . TRBV28 TRBD2 TRBJ2-2
CATSDNTGLVNEQFF TGTGCCACCAGTGATAACACAGGGTTAGTCAATGAGCAGTTCTTC . TRBV24-1 . TRBJ2-1
CASSADGEGNQPQHF TGTGCCAGCAGCGCGGACGGGGAAGGCAATCAGCCCCAGCATTTT . TRBV9 . TRBJ1-5
CASSQRTREAFF TGTGCCAGCAGCCAGAGGACACGGGAAGCTTTCTTT . TRBV7-9 . TRBJ1-1
CASSPTFVRTLNYGYTF TGTGCCAGCAGTCCAACCTTCGTCAGAACCCTTAACTATGGCTACACCTTC . TRBV2 . TRBJ1-2
CASSPSGQGQNEKLFF TGCGCCAGCAGCCCCTCGGGACAGGGCCAAAATGAAAAACTGTTTTTT . TRBV5-1 TRBD1 TRBJ1-4
CASSLSSRNTEAFF TGTGCCAGCAGCTTATCGTCTAGGAACACTGAAGCTTTCTTT . TRBV7-3 . TRBJ1-1
CASSVVGGGSTEAFF TGTGCCAGCAGCGTAGTGGGGGGTGGTAGCACTGAAGCTTTCTTT . TRBV9 . TRBJ1-1
CASSYGGSLQPQHF TGTGCCAGCAGTTACGGGGGGTCTCTTCAGCCCCAGCATTTT . TRBV6-5 . TRBJ1-5
CASSLGGLGEKLFF TGTGCCAGCAGCTTAGGGGGGCTCGGTGAAAAACTGTTTTTT . TRBV7-9 . TRBJ1-4
CASSSIGPVDRAMGNTIYF TGTGCCAGCAGCAGCATAGGACCAGTCGACAGGGCGATGGGAAACACCATATATTTT . TRBV7-8 TRBD1 TRBJ1-3
CASSQAGFDTQYF TGCGCCAGCAGCCAAGCGGGGTTTGATACGCAGTATTTT . TRBV4-1 . TRBJ2-3
CASSRQGDFEAFF TGTGCCAGCAGCCGACAGGGCGACTTTGAAGCTTTCTTT . TRBV11-1 TRBD1 TRBJ1-1
CASSEYRVAGGPGDTQYF TGTGCCAGCAGTGAATATAGGGTAGCGGGGGGACCGGGAGATACGCAGTATTTT . TRBV25-1 TRBD2 TRBJ2-3
CASSPGGRQETQYF TGTGCCAGCAGTCCGGGGGGGAGGCAAGAGACCCAGTACTTC once TRBV27 TRBD2 TRBJ2-5
CASSYRAGELFF TGCGCCAGCAGTTATCGGGCCGGGGAGCTGTTTTTT once TRBV5-1 . TRBJ2-2